This TCR beta chain emerged from a study of OX40 agonist ivuxolimab in advanced cancers. Study in general: The treatment was a fully human IgG2 OX40 agonist, ivuxolimab. Each dose-escalation patient presented with hepatocellular carcinoma, melanoma, renal cell or head and neck cancer.

The method was immunoSEQ multiplex PCR; TCRdb's version includes in-frame clones alone and lacks a portion of them. The data show about 50,000 clones, roughly 89% seen once. Autoimmune disease history or systemic immunosuppression led to patients being barred. The TCR originated in an adult with an advanced solid tumor such as melanoma, head and neck, liver or kidney cancer. Material: CD4+ or CD8+ T cells sorted from blood, obtained in a trial of the OX40 agonist ivuxolimab.

In nucleotides, the CDR3 is TGCGCCAGCGGACAGGGGGCGAACACTGAAGCTTTCTTT. It codes for CASGQGANTEAFF. This chain links TRBV5-1 with TRBJ1-1; 11 positions agree with TRBD1. V lost 7 bases, J lost 1 base, and 0 bases stayed unmatched. This CDR3 has 13 residues. Germline CDR1 and CDR2: SGHRS and YFSETQ.